These T cell receptor beta chains were read from a single sample in a study of shared clonotypes between healthy human individuals. Using immunoSEQ multiplex PCR, the repertoire was profiled, and TCRdb retains in-frame clones only, with some absent. The table has around 2,000,000 clones, approximately 95% seen once; the top ten hold approximately 0.13%. Sequenced: naive CD4+ T cells sorted from blood. These receptors were taken from a man aged 18 to 29 in good health. Each CDR3 is given with its conserved first and last residue. D genes are given only for firm matches. Size tells how often a clone was seen (once, few, many) or the class of an expanded clone, and some rows leave it out.

size: -
D: TRBD1
J: TRBJ2-3
V: TRBV15
CDR3: CATSRLGQGADTQYF
DNA: TGTGCCACCAGCAGACTCGGACAGGGTGCAGATACGCAGTATTTT

size: few
D: -
J: TRBJ2-1
V: TRBV21-1
CDR3: CASSNGAATYNEQFF
DNA: TGTGCCAGCAGCAATGGGGCGGCCACCTACAATGAGCAGTTCTTC

size: -
D: -
J: TRBJ1-4
V: TRBV5-1
CDR3: CASSTGGPTEKLFF
DNA: TGCGCCAGCAGCACCGGTGGCCCGACGGAAAAACTGTTTTTT

size: -
D: -
J: TRBJ1-2
V: TRBV9
CDR3: CASSVDLFNGYTF
DNA: TGTGCCAGCAGCGTAGATCTCTTCAATGGCTACACCTTC

size: -
D: -
J: TRBJ2-1
V: TRBV30
CDR3: CAWHDTYNEQFF
DNA: TGTGCCTGGCACGACACCTACAATGAGCAGTTCTTC

size: -
D: -
J: TRBJ1-6
V: TRBV6-5
CDR3: CASSPRPGGNSPLHF
DNA: TGTGCCAGCAGTCCCAGGCCGGGGGGGAATTCACCCCTCCACTTT

size: -
D: -
J: TRBJ1-1
V: TRBV21-1
CDR3: CASSKEGAGLNTEAFF
DNA: TGTGCCAGCAGCAAAGAGGGGGCAGGGCTGAACACTGAAGCTTTCTTT

size: -
D: TRBD1
J: TRBJ1-2
V: TRBV11-1
CDR3: CASSVQGDYGYTF
DNA: TGTGCCAGCAGCGTACAGGGGGACTATGGCTACACCTTC

size: once
D: -
J: TRBJ2-2
V: TRBV18
CDR3: CASSRDKTGELFF
DNA: TGTGCCAGCTCACGGGATAAGACCGGGGAGCTGTTTTTT

size: -
D: -
J: TRBJ1-4
V: TRBV5-6
CDR3: CASSSLPGTLNEKLFF
DNA: TGTGCCAGCAGCTCCCTTCCCGGGACCCTTAATGAAAAACTGTTTTTT

size: once
D: -
J: TRBJ2-1
V: TRBV6-1
CDR3: CASKPNRFVEQFF
DNA: TGTGCCAGCAAACCCAACAGGTTTGTGGAGCAGTTCTTC

size: -
D: TRBD1
J: TRBJ1-6
V: TRBV5-4
CDR3: CASSPTGADYNSPLHF
DNA: TGTGCCAGCAGCCCCACAGGGGCCGACTATAATTCACCCCTCCACTTT

size: -
D: -
J: TRBJ1-3
V: TRBV28
CDR3: CASSRGRENTIYF
DNA: TGTGCCAGCAGCCGAGGACGGGAGAACACCATATATTTT

size: -
D: TRBD1
J: TRBJ1-6
V: TRBV2
CDR3: CASDRQGASPLHF
DNA: TGTGCCAGCGATAGACAGGGCGCATCACCCCTCCACTTT

size: -
D: -
J: TRBJ2-1
V: TRBV6-5
CDR3: CASRTNNEQFF
DNA: TGTGCCAGCAGAACAAACAATGAGCAGTTCTTC

size: -
D: -
J: TRBJ2-7
V: TRBV2
CDR3: CASSDSRNLYEQYF
DNA: TGTGCCAGCAGTGACTCTCGAAACCTCTACGAGCAGTACTTC

size: -
D: -
J: TRBJ1-1
V: TRBV2
CDR3: CASRTRQENTEAFF
DNA: TGTGCCAGCAGGACCCGACAGGAGAACACTGAAGCTTTCTTT

size: -
D: -
J: TRBJ2-7
V: TRBV11-3
CDR3: CASRGGAEQYF
DNA: TGTGCCAGCAGAGGGGGAGCCGAGCAGTACTTC

size: -
D: TRBD2
J: TRBJ2-3
V: TRBV2
CDR3: CASSEARTSSTDTQYF
DNA: TGTGCCAGCAGTGAAGCGCGGACTAGCTCTACAGATACGCAGTATTTT

size: -
D: TRBD1
J: TRBJ1-3
V: TRBV2
CDR3: CASRPTGVGNTIYF
DNA: TGTGCCAGCAGACCAACAGGGGTTGGAAACACCATATATTTT

size: -
D: -
J: TRBJ2-3
V: TRBV5-1
CDR3: CASSPDGGPQYF
DNA: TGCGCCAGCAGCCCTGACGGCGGGCCGCAGTATTTT

size: -
D: TRBD1
J: TRBJ1-5
V: TRBV6-1
CDR3: CASSGGHQGAKGSNQPQHF
DNA: TGTGCCAGCAGTGGCGGCCACCAGGGGGCGAAAGGAAGCAATCAGCCCCAGCATTTT

size: -
D: TRBD1
J: TRBJ1-2
V: TRBV5-4
CDR3: CASSSGTGLPGGYTF
DNA: TGTGCCAGCAGCTCAGGGACAGGCTTACCCGGGGGCTACACCTTC

size: -
D: -
J: TRBJ2-7
V: TRBV7-2
CDR3: CASSPDQGYEQYF
DNA: TGTGCCAGCAGCCCGGACCAGGGATACGAGCAGTACTTC

size: -
D: TRBD2
J: TRBJ2-7
V: TRBV30
CDR3: CAWTGGDEQYF
DNA: TGTGCCTGGACGGGGGGGGACGAGCAGTACTTC

size: -
D: TRBD2
J: TRBJ2-7
V: TRBV7-2
CDR3: CASSLGASGSYEQYF
DNA: TGTGCCAGCAGCTTAGGTGCTAGCGGGAGCTACGAGCAGTACTTC

size: once
D: -
J: TRBJ2-1
V: TRBV6-6
CDR3: CASSTGKNEQFF
DNA: TGTGCCAGCAGTACAGGGAAGAATGAGCAGTTCTTC

size: -
D: -
J: TRBJ2-7
V: TRBV20-1
CDR3: CSAFRSYEQYF
DNA: TGCAGTGCTTTCCGCTCCTACGAGCAGTACTTC

size: -
D: TRBD2
J: TRBJ2-1
V: TRBV4-3
CDR3: CASSRGTSGVVVNEQFF
DNA: TGCGCCAGCAGCCGTGGGACTAGCGGGGTAGTAGTCAATGAGCAGTTCTTC

size: -
D: -
J: TRBJ2-5
V: TRBV28
CDR3: CASSTGGDVETQYF
DNA: TGTGCCAGCAGTACGGGTGGGGACGTAGAGACCCAGTACTTC

size: -
D: -
J: TRBJ2-1
V: TRBV30
CDR3: CAWSGRSYNEQFF
DNA: TGTGCCTGGAGCGGGAGATCCTACAATGAGCAGTTCTTC

size: once
D: TRBD2
J: TRBJ2-3
V: TRBV5-4
CDR3: CASSVTGLAGVHSTDTQYF
DNA: TGTGCCAGCAGCGTGACCGGACTAGCGGGGGTGCATAGCACAGATACGCAGTATTTT

size: -
D: -
J: TRBJ1-2
V: TRBV19
CDR3: CASSPLPGGSSYGYTF
DNA: TGTGCCAGTAGTCCACTCCCGGGGGGCTCCAGCTATGGCTACACCTTC

size: -
D: TRBD1
J: TRBJ1-1
V: TRBV6-1
CDR3: CASSDRGRGNTEAFF
DNA: TGTGCCAGCAGTGACAGGGGGCGCGGGAACACTGAAGCTTTCTTT

size: -
D: TRBD1
J: TRBJ1-2
V: TRBV4-2
CDR3: CASSHSGTENYGYTF
DNA: TGTGCCAGCAGCCACTCCGGGACAGAGAACTATGGCTACACCTTC

size: -
D: TRBD1
J: TRBJ1-6
V: TRBV27
CDR3: CASSLGQGALHF
DNA: TGTGCCAGCAGTTTAGGTCAGGGGGCCCTCCACTTT

size: -
D: -
J: TRBJ1-2
V: TRBV6-1
CDR3: CASMIVGIGGYTF
DNA: TGTGCCAGCATGATCGTTGGGATCGGCGGCTACACCTTC

size: -
D: TRBD2
J: TRBJ2-7
V: TRBV5-1
CDR3: CASSLGGGGYEQYF
DNA: TGCGCCAGCAGCTTGGGCGGGGGTGGCTACGAGCAGTACTTC

size: once
D: TRBD1
J: TRBJ1-2
V: TRBV5-4
CDR3: CASSQGQGFNYGYTF
DNA: TGTGCCAGCAGCCAGGGACAGGGGTTTAACTATGGCTACACCTTC

size: -
D: -
J: TRBJ1-2
V: TRBV5-1
CDR3: CASSLDGSNYGYTF
DNA: TGCGCCAGCAGCTTGGATGGCAGCAACTATGGCTACACCTTC

size: once
D: -
J: TRBJ2-6
V: TRBV6-1
CDR3: CASESGGTGANVLTF
DNA: TGTGCCAGCGAAAGTGGGGGAACTGGGGCCAACGTCCTGACTTTC

size: -
D: -
J: TRBJ2-7
V: TRBV9
CDR3: CASSPGKNYYEQYF
DNA: TGTGCCAGCAGCCCGGGGAAAAACTACTACGAGCAGTACTTC

size: -
D: -
J: TRBJ2-1
V: TRBV9
CDR3: CASSPQEGYYNEQFF
DNA: TGTGCCAGCAGCCCTCAGGAAGGTTATTACAATGAGCAGTTCTTC

size: -
D: -
J: TRBJ2-7
V: TRBV7-8
CDR3: CASSLVGGYEQYF
DNA: TGTGCCAGCAGCTTAGTCGGGGGCTACGAGCAGTACTTC

size: -
D: TRBD2
J: TRBJ2-7
V: TRBV11-3
CDR3: CASSLQGTSGSEEQYF
DNA: TGTGCCAGCAGCTTACAGGGCACTAGCGGGAGCGAGGAGCAGTACTTC

size: -
D: -
J: TRBJ2-7
V: TRBV19
CDR3: CASSNGLGAYEQYF
DNA: TGTGCCAGTAGTAATGGCCTGGGGGCTTACGAGCAGTACTTC

size: -
D: -
J: TRBJ1-3
V: TRBV6-5
CDR3: CATRQTGLGNTIYF
DNA: TGTGCCACCCGACAAACAGGGTTAGGAAACACCATATATTTT

size: -
D: TRBD2
J: TRBJ2-3
V: TRBV9
CDR3: CASSVAGGPTDTQYF
DNA: TGTGCCAGCAGCGTAGCGGGAGGGCCGACAGATACGCAGTATTTT

size: -
D: TRBD2
J: TRBJ2-1
V: TRBV2
CDR3: CASRPQTSGGAGEQFF
DNA: TGTGCCAGCAGACCTCAGACTAGCGGGGGGGCCGGTGAGCAGTTCTTC

size: -
D: -
J: TRBJ2-7
V: TRBV2
CDR3: CASSGGAVISYEQYF
DNA: TGTGCCAGCAGCGGGGGCGCAGTAATCTCCTACGAGCAGTACTTC

size: once
D: TRBD1
J: TRBJ2-3
V: TRBV6-5
CDR3: CASHRGTTDTQYF
DNA: TGTGCCAGCCACAGGGGTACAACAGATACGCAGTATTTT

size: -
D: TRBD1
J: TRBJ2-7
V: TRBV18
CDR3: CASSRQGDEQYF
DNA: TGTGCCAGCTCTAGACAGGGGGACGAGCAGTACTTC

size: -
D: -
J: TRBJ1-2
V: TRBV5-1
CDR3: CASSVSFDGYTF
DNA: TGCGCCAGCAGCGTCAGTTTCGATGGCTACACCTTC

size: few
D: -
J: TRBJ1-6
V: TRBV5-1
CDR3: CASSLAQSNSPLHF
DNA: TGCGCCAGCAGCTTGGCACAGAGTAATTCACCCCTCCACTTT